This T cell receptor beta chain was captured by sequencing in a study of blood T cells in healthy people across ages. Through a sample-barcoded 5' primer and a J-beta primer mix, a second PCR was run for about 6 to 11 cycles. A single record per CDR3 protein comes from TCRdb applying MiXCR to the 5' RACE reads. The table lists around 1.7 million distinct CDR3 sequences, roughly 27% of them singletons. Germline V gives CDR1 SEHNR, CDR2 FQNEAQ (reference sequence). With 5 bases removed from V and 0 bases from J, the gap between germline ends came to 12 bases. There are 15 residues in the CDR3. V usage is TRBV7-9 and J usage is TRBJ2-3, with D unclear. Sequenced: blood. This sequence originates from a woman in her twenties or thirties in good health. The DNA of the CDR3 is TGTGCCAGCAGCCCCTGGATCACTAGCACAGATACGCAGTATTTT. Amino acid sequence: CASSPWITSTDTQYF.